This TCR beta chain emerged from a study of cytomegalovirus exposure and HLA in healthy donors. General observations from the study: About 87% or about 30% of the time was how often most TCR beta V segments were productive, according to an earlier analysis. A later analysis reportedly found that, within productive TCRs, an Asian-associated ancestry cluster had fewer N-insertions than the mean observed across the 666 donors. When the data were analyzed later, several of the most significant clusters appeared to be linked to common viral pathogens. TCR beta V- and J-gene trimming, according to a later analysis, was linked to a missense DCLRE1C variant.

A multiplex PCR was run with 60 Vbeta primers and 13 Jbeta primers. The method was immunoSEQ multiplex PCR; TCRdb's version includes in-frame clones alone and lacks a portion of them. The data show about 140,000 clones, approximately 82% seen once. V lost 5 bases and J 1 base, leaving 9 bases between the germline ends. The CDR3 is made up of 13 amino acids. Germline assignment: CDR1 SGHNT and CDR2 YYREEE (reference sequence). As to this clone: No antigen is known for it.

The genes are TRBV5-4 and TRBJ1-1, with a tentative D call TRBD1 (6 bases). The material sequenced was PBMCs. The receptor was isolated from a middle-aged man in good health and CMV-seronegative. The CDR3 DNA is TGTGCCAGCAGTCAGGGACAGAACACTGAAGCTTTCTTT. It is translated as CASSQGQNTEAFF. Drawing the rest from reference TRBV5-4 and TRBJ1-1, the complete variable domain is ETGVTQSPTHLIKTRGQQVTLRCSSQSGHNTVSWYQQALGQGPQFIFQYYREEENGRGNFPPRFSGLQFPNYSSELNVNALELDDSALYLCASSQGQNTEAFFGQGTRLTVV.